This TCR beta chain emerged from a study of OX40 agonist ivuxolimab in advanced cancers. With regard to the full study: Ivuxolimab, which targeted the costimulatory receptor OX40 (CD134), was an agonistic, fully human IgG2 monoclonal antibody. The paper reports the monotherapy dose-escalation portion (N = 52 patients) of the phase I ivuxolimab trial. A male proportion of almost 85% and a mean age of 60 years, ranging from about 20 to 80, were recorded for the dose-escalation cohort. Prior anti-PD-1, anti-PD-L1 or anti-CTLA-4 therapy was permitted, and 40% to 50% of dose-escalation patients had received checkpoint inhibitors. Partial responses occurred in three dose-escalation patients, of whom one had hepatocellular carcinoma and two had cutaneous melanoma. Peripheral TCRbeta sequencing was intended to test whether TCR sequence diversity was altered and clonal T-cell expansion was caused by ivuxolimab. Intravenous ivuxolimab was administered to patients every 2 weeks at six dose levels: 0.01, 0.1, 0.3, 1.5, 3 and 10 mg/kg. Of the approximately 50 patients in dose escalation, about 20 had hepatocellular carcinoma, roughly 15 had melanoma, 9 had renal cell carcinoma and 9 had head and neck cancer.

The trial excluded patients who had a history of autoimmune disease or were on systemic immunosuppression. In every dose cohort, peripheral blood was drawn for TCR sequencing at baseline, cycle 4 day 1, and cycle 7 day 1. Samples came from an open-label, multicenter, first-in-human phase I dose-escalation trial of ivuxolimab. The trial enrolled adults with locally advanced or metastatic head and neck squamous cell, hepatocellular, melanoma or renal cell carcinoma. Before TCR sequencing, CD4+ T cells and CD8+ T cells were sorted from peripheral blood as separate populations. Taken from cysteine to phenylalanine, the CDR3 has 15 residues. Left in the record is the CDR3 DNA by itself, 45 bases read in frame from the first base. V sheds 1 base and J sheds 2 bases, leaving 10 bases between their ends. From the germline V gene (reference sequence), CDR1 is SGHNT and CDR2 is YYREEE. Overall study outcomes, separate from this receptor: At doses of 0.1 to 3.0 mg/kg, clonal expansion of both CD4+ and CD8+ T cells in blood was seen between baseline and week 6. The antigen specificity of the peripheral T cells that underwent clonal expansion was not determined. After ivuxolimab, more expanded clones were found on average in CD8+ T cells than in CD4+ T cells. Low levels of normalized T-cell clonal expansion were also seen in some patients who did not respond. Partial responders in the 0.1-3.0 mg/kg groups had among the lowest normalized peripheral clonal expansion, especially among CD8+ T cells.

Of note for this clone: Its cognate antigen has yet to be identified. Base qualities are not provided; no much larger clone lies one nucleotide away.

Genomic DNA was isolated from the sorted cells so that the TCRbeta CDR3 region could be sequenced. TCRbeta CDR3 regions were sequenced using the immunoSEQ Assay. TCRdb holds this immuneACCESS table with in-frame rearrangements only. Some clones are missing; in checked studies, unresolved V genes explain under half, and the rest has no known cause. Counted in this sample were roughly 51,000 clones; roughly 90% of them appeared once. Around 0.68% of the sample comes from the top ten. The chain uses TRBV5-4 and TRBJ1-3; TRBD1 might be the D gene, on 5 matching bases. This TCR came from an adult with an advanced solid tumor such as melanoma, head and neck, liver or kidney cancer. The sample in question was CD4+ or CD8+ T cells sorted from blood, obtained in a trial of the OX40 agonist ivuxolimab. The nucleotide sequence reads as follows: TGTGCCAGCAGCTTGCAGGGTCCAGCTGGAAACACCATATATTTT. Its protein reads: CASSLQGPAGNTIYF.